The 14 T cell receptor beta chains below come from one sample, sequenced in a study of T cells in tuberculosis. Data came from immunoSEQ multiplex PCR; TCRdb stores just in-frame clones and leaves some out. In the table there are approximately 60,000 clones, about 86% of which are singletons. Sorting used thawed, overnight-rested PBMC stained with anti-CD3, a viability dye and GMM-loaded CD1B tetramer. CD1B tetramers were loaded with Rhodococcus equi-derived C32 glucose monomycolate. The sample taken for sequencing was CD1b-GMM tetramer-negative cells sorted from PBMCs. The receptors were sampled from an adult woman with latent tuberculosis.

This chain links TRBV2 with TRBJ1-3, with 8 bases fitting TRBD1. CDR3 length: 15 amino acids. Germline assignment: CDR1 SNHLY and CDR2 FYNNEI. V was pared by 5 bases and J by 0 bases, with 3 bases of the junction left unmatched. The CDR3 sequence is CASSRTGPSGNTIYF. The DNA for the CDR3 is TGTGCCAGCAGTCGGACAGGGCCCTCTGGAAACACCATATATTTT. Together with reference TRBV2 and TRBJ1-3, the CDR3 gives the full variable domain: EPEVTQTPSHQVTQMGQEVILRCVPISNHLYFYWYRQILGQKVEFLVSFYNNEISEKSEIFDDQFSVERPDGSNFTLKIRSTKLEDSAMYFCASSRTGPSGNTIYFGEGSWLTVV.

V gene TRBV5-1 combines with J gene TRBJ2-1; 12 positions agree with TRBD2. V dropped 7 bases and J dropped 3; count of bases not matched to a gene: 5. Germline values: CDR1 SGHRS, CDR2 YFSETQ. The CDR3 sequence is 15 residues long. This CDR3 reads CASSWTSGVYNEQFF. CDR3 DNA: TGCGCCAGCTCCTGGACTAGCGGGGTCTACAATGAGCAGTTCTTC.

The V call is TRBV15, the J call TRBJ1-6; no firm D call. The CDR3 has 15 amino acids. The germline gives CDR1 LNHNV, CDR2 YYDKDF (reference sequence). Trimming stripped 4 bases from V and 8 bases from J, with 15 bases between. The CDR3 sequence: CATSMVGRGDSPLHF. The CDR3 DNA is TGTGCCACCAGCATGGTTGGGCGCGGGGATTCACCCCTCCACTTT.

The chain joins TRBV2 to TRBJ2-7; D is uncertain. The CDR3 has 13 residues. Per the germline V gene, CDR1 is SNHLY and CDR2 is FYNNEI. Trimming cost V 7 bases and J 0 bases, with 10 bases left between them. This CDR3 reads CASMVGGSYEQYF. CDR3 DNA: TGTGCCAGCATGGTAGGCGGCTCCTACGAGCAGTACTTC.

This clone was detected only once. The chain carries TRBV5-5 and TRBJ2-7; D might be TRBD2 (6 bases). Trimming removed 3 bases at V and 9 bases at J, with 16 bases between. The CDR3 consists of 13 residues. Germline loops: CDR1 SGHKS, CDR2 YYEKEE (reference sequence). The CDR3 coding sequence is TGTGCCAGCAGCTCTCGGGACTGGAGGGGGCAGTACTTC. It codes for CASSSRDWRGQYF.

The J gene is TRBJ1-4, the V gene TRBV15; no clear D gene. Trimming cost V 2 bases and J 0 bases, with 7 bases left between them. Germline CDR1 reads LNHNV; CDR2 reads YYDKDF (reference sequence). The CDR3 has 15 amino acids. CDR3 bases: TGTGCCACCAGCAGACTTGGCTCAACTAATGAAAAACTGTTTTTT. Protein sequence: CATSRLGSTNEKLFF.

The CDR3 DNA follows: TGTGCCAGCAGCTTAGTAGCCGGAAACTACGAGCAGTACTTC. Protein sequence: CASSLVAGNYEQYF. The V gene is TRBV11-3, the J gene TRBJ2-7; D is undetermined. Germline values: CDR1 SGHNT, CDR2 YENEEA. Trimming removed 1 base from V and 3 bases from J, with 10 bases in between. This CDR3 is 14 amino acids long.

V is TRBV7-2 and J is TRBJ1-5, with D maybe TRBD1 (5 bases). Deletions cut 4 bases from V and 6 bases from J, with 10 bases between. The CDR3 is 13 amino acids. The germline V gene has CDR1 SGHTA and CDR2 FQGNSA. The CDR3 spells CASSYQGFQPQHF. Written as DNA, the CDR3 is TGTGCCAGCAGCTACCAGGGTTTTCAGCCCCAGCATTTT.

This clone was counted a few times. The chain is built from TRBV11-2 and TRBJ1-3; 7 bases fit TRBD1. The CDR3 consists of 15 residues. Trimming took 3 bases from V and 1 from J; bases not matched to a gene: 3. The germline gives CDR1 SGHAT, CDR2 FQNNGV. In DNA form, the CDR3 reads TGTGCCAGCAGCTTGGTACAGGGGTCTGGAAACACCATATATTTT. This codes for CASSLVQGSGNTIYF.

The chain employs TRBV7-8 and TRBJ1-1, with D maybe TRBD1 (5 bases). The CDR3 consists of 17 residues. Germline V gives CDR1 SGHVS, CDR2 FQNEAQ. V was trimmed by 2 bases and J by 4 bases, leaving 20 bases between them. The CDR3 loop is CASSLKVQGRVSTEAFF. In DNA, the CDR3 is TGTGCCAGCAGCTTAAAGGTTCAGGGAAGAGTAAGCACTGAAGCTTTCTTT.

This sequence joins TRBV7-9 and TRBJ2-2, with 8 bases aligning to TRBD2. CDR1 SEHNR and CDR2 FQNEAQ come from the germline V gene (reference sequence). J was trimmed by 1 base and V by 4 bases; bases with no gene match: 5. The CDR3 runs to 16 residues. CDR3 DNA: TGTGCCAGCAGCTCCCGGGGGGGCCTGAACACCGGGGAGCTGTTTTTT. Translating gives CASSSRGGLNTGELFF.

V and J are TRBV28 and TRBJ2-5, with 10 bases that match TRBD2. From germline, CDR1 is MDHEN and CDR2 SYDVKM. V lost 5 bases and J lost 1; bases outside the gene matches: 7. The CDR3 covers 16 residues. CDR3 loop: CASSAQLAGFQETQYF. In nucleotides, the CDR3 is TGTGCCAGCAGTGCCCAACTAGCGGGGTTCCAAGAGACCCAGTACTTC.

CDR3 amino acids: CASSLGRGSTEAFF. CDR3 in DNA: TGTGCCAGCAGCTTGGGCAGGGGTAGCACTGAAGCTTTCTTT. The chain has TRBV7-3 and TRBJ1-1, with D possibly matching TRBD1 (6 bases). CDR1 SGHTA and CDR2 FQGTGA come from the germline V gene. Trimming shortened V by 3 bases and J by 4 bases, and 12 bases separated the two germline ends. The CDR3 consists of 14 residues.

The gene calls are TRBV2 and TRBJ2-2; 8 positions agree with TRBD2. The germline gives CDR1 SNHLY, CDR2 FYNNEI. Germline trimming cut 7 bases from V and 4 bases from J; bases unmatched to any gene: 11. The CDR3 totals 16 residues. For the CDR3, the DNA is TGTGCCAGCACCGAGGTGGGGACTAGTGGCACCGGGGAGCTGTTTTTT. Protein: CASTEVGTSGTGELFF. The whole variable domain, remainder taken from reference TRBV2 and TRBJ2-2, is EPEVTQTPSHQVTQMGQEVILRCVPISNHLYFYWYRQILGQKVEFLVSFYNNEISEKSEIFDDQFSVERPDGSNFTLKIRSTKLEDSAMYFCASTEVGTSGTGELFFGEGSRLTVL.